The 20 T cell receptor beta chains presented below share a single source sample, sequenced in a study of blood T cell repertoires in COVID-19. Sequenced by immunoSEQ multiplex PCR; TCRdb stores in-frame clones only, minus some. The sample lists 200,000 to 300,000 clones; roughly 90% were seen once. The specimen sequenced was peripheral blood. All receptors derive from a man in his 60s who had recovered from COVID-19.

The rearrangement links TRBV9 to TRBJ2-3, with TRBD1 matching 7 bases. In germline, CDR1 is SGDLS, CDR2 YYNGEE. V lost 0 bases to trimming and J lost 5 bases; unmatched junction nucleotides: 3. The CDR3 totals 14 residues. This CDR3 is CASSVEGAGDTQYF. The CDR3 DNA reads TGTGCCAGCAGCGTAGAGGGGGCCGGAGATACGCAGTATTTT.

This sequence joins TRBV7-8 and TRBJ2-7; D is uncertain. The CDR3 spans 14 residues. Germline V CDR1 and CDR2: SGHVS, FQNEAQ. V lost 0 bases, J lost 6 bases, and 12 bases lay in between. The CDR3 here is CASSLAQAVAEQYF. In DNA, the CDR3 is TGTGCCAGCAGCTTAGCGCAGGCAGTGGCCGAGCAGTACTTC.

The CDR3 is CASSQDWTGGFRELFF. The CDR3 region has the DNA TGCGCCAGCAGCCAAGACTGGACAGGGGGATTTCGGGAGCTGTTTTTT. The chain recombines TRBV4-1 with TRBJ2-2; 10 bases are shared with TRBD1. The germline gives CDR1 MGHRA, CDR2 YSYEKL. The J segment lost 9 bases and the V segment lost 0 bases, leaving 7 bases of the junction unmatched. The CDR3 runs 16 residues.

This clone occurred a few times. The chain couples TRBV18 to TRBJ1-2, with D perhaps matching TRBD1 (6 bases). The CDR3 has 15 residues. Germline values: CDR1 KGHSH, CDR2 LQKENI. Trimming removed 3 bases at V and 4 bases at J, with 15 bases between. This CDR3 reads CASSPHPRGAYGYTF. The CDR3 nucleotides are TGTGCCAGCTCACCTCACCCTCGGGGGGCCTATGGCTACACCTTC.

The V call is TRBV2, the J call TRBJ1-5, with TRBD1 as a possible D gene (5 bases). Germline CDR1 is SNHLY and CDR2 is FYNNEI. This CDR3 contains 14 residues. V was trimmed by 6 bases and J by 4 bases, leaving 13 bases between them. CDR3 protein: CASSQDTFNQPQHF. CDR3 nucleotides: TGTGCCAGCAGCCAGGACACATTTAATCAGCCCCAGCATTTT. The full variable domain, completed using reference TRBV2 and TRBJ1-5, is EPEVTQTPSHQVTQMGQEVILRCVPISNHLYFYWYRQILGQKVEFLVSFYNNEISEKSEIFDDQFSVERPDGSNFTLKIRSTKLEDSAMYFCASSQDTFNQPQHFGDGTRLSIL.

The V gene is TRBV11-2, the J gene TRBJ2-3, with 8 bases that match TRBD2. The germline CDR1 and CDR2 sequences are SGHAT and FQNNGV. The CDR3 consists of 15 residues. Germline trimming cut 3 bases from V and 0 bases from J; bases unmatched to any gene: 2. Here the CDR3 reads CASSFRGGSTDTQYF. The DNA of the CDR3 is TGTGCCAGCAGCTTCCGGGGGGGCAGCACAGATACGCAGTATTTT.

The CDR3 loop reads CASSWGGDGYTF. The DNA of the CDR3 is TGTGCCAGCAGCTGGGGGGGCGATGGCTACACCTTC. This chain uses TRBV7-9 with TRBJ1-2, with D tentatively TRBD1 (6 bases). The germline V gene encodes CDR1 SEHNR and CDR2 FQNEAQ (reference sequence). V lost 4 bases, J lost 6 bases, and 9 bases lay in between. This CDR3 has 12 residues.

V usage is TRBV5-1 and J usage is TRBJ1-1; D possibly corresponds to TRBD1 (5 bases). This CDR3 comprises 15 residues. V dropped 2 bases and J dropped 1 base, with 12 bases sitting between them. Germline V gene data show CDR1 as SGHRS and CDR2 as YFSETQ. The CDR3 bases are TGCGCCAGCAGCTTTTTGGGGACTCAGAACACTGAAGCTTTCTTT. Amino acid sequence: CASSFLGTQNTEAFF.

The gene calls are TRBV28 and TRBJ1-5; D may be TRBD1 (5 bases). Trimming removed 10 bases from V and 3 bases from J, with 13 bases in between. Germline-derived CDR1 and CDR2 are MDHEN and SYDVKM. The CDR3 is made up of 13 amino acids. The CDR3 sequence is CAIQGFNNQPQHF. In nucleotides, the CDR3 is TGTGCCATTCAGGGCTTTAACAATCAGCCCCAGCATTTT.

This clone was observed a few times. This chain joins TRBV5-1 and TRBJ2-5; 7 bases line up with TRBD1. This CDR3 is built from 15 residues. Germline V gene sequence: CDR1 SGHRS, CDR2 YFSETQ. V dropped 1 base and J dropped 2; count of bases not matched to a gene: 5. The DNA of the CDR3 is TGCGCCAGCAGCTTGTCCACGGGACAGCAAGAGACCCAGTACTTC. It yields the protein CASSLSTGQQETQYF.

The CDR3 sequence is CASEQGGVNQPQHF. CDR3 nucleotide sequence: TGTGCCAGTGAACAGGGTGGTGTCAATCAGCCCCAGCATTTT. The V gene is TRBV19, the J gene TRBJ1-5; possible D gene TRBD1, 6 bases. The V end lost 8 bases, the J end lost 3 bases, and 14 bases lay between the germline ends. CDR3 length: 14 amino acids. CDR1 LNHDA and CDR2 SQIVND come from the germline V gene (reference sequence).

The chain is built from TRBV6-5 and TRBJ1-1; D ambiguous. Trimming stripped 5 bases from V and 5 bases from J, with 9 bases between. The germline CDR1 and CDR2 sequences are MNHEY and SVGAGI. This CDR3 has 12 residues. The CDR3 here is CASSSAGTEAFF. The CDR3, as DNA: TGTGCCAGCAGTAGCGCGGGAACTGAAGCTTTCTTT.

This rearrangement joins TRBV19 to TRBJ2-2; D not certain. The CDR3 sequence is 16 residues long. Per the germline V gene, CDR1 is LNHDA and CDR2 is SQIVND (reference sequence). V lost 1 base and J lost 0, with 9 bases in between. CDR3 in amino acids: CASSIVRPANTGELFF. The DNA for the CDR3 is TGTGCCAGTAGTATAGTGAGGCCTGCGAACACCGGGGAGCTGTTTTTT.

V gene TRBV6-6 combines with J gene TRBJ2-6, with D perhaps TRBD2 (5 bases). The CDR3 loop spans 15 amino acids. CDR1 and CDR2 from the germline V gene are MNHNY and SVGAGI (reference sequence). Trimming removed 7 bases from V and 1 base from J, with 11 bases in between. DNA of the CDR3: TGTGCCAGCATTTCGTCGGGGTCTGGGGCCAACGTCCTGACTTTC. Amino acid sequence: CASISSGSGANVLTF.

Here the CDR3 reads CASSELGQLGYTF. CDR3 sequence (DNA): TGTGCCAGCAGTGAACTCGGACAGCTAGGCTACACCTTC. V usage is TRBV2 and J usage is TRBJ1-2; tentative D call: TRBD1 (6 bases). Looked up from germline, CDR1 is SNHLY and CDR2 is FYNNEI. Trimming took 2 bases from V and 8 from J, leaving 12 bases between them. The CDR3 has 13 amino acids.

The chain uses TRBV5-5 and TRBJ2-7; tentatively, D is TRBD1 (6 bases). This CDR3 region has 13 residues. V was clipped by 5 bases and J by 4 bases, with 13 bases between them. Germline V gene sequence: CDR1 SGHKS, CDR2 YYEKEE (reference sequence). The CDR3 DNA follows: TGTGCCAGCAGTATTACAGGGCATTACGAGCAGTACGTC. This translates into CASSITGHYEQYV.

This clone has just a few counts. CDR3 nucleotides: TGTGCCATCAGTGAAAGGACAGGGGGCGCCGAGCAGTACGTC. Translating gives CAISERTGGAEQYV. The chain carries TRBV10-3 and TRBJ2-7; 11 bases are shared with TRBD1. The CDR3 length is 14 residues. The V and J ends lost 3 bases and 6 bases, in that order; junction bases with no gene match: 4. CDR1 ENHRY and CDR2 SYGVKD come from the germline V gene.

V gene TRBV15 combines with J gene TRBJ2-6; D is perhaps TRBD1 (6 bases). Per the germline V gene, CDR1 is LNHNV and CDR2 is YYDKDF (reference sequence). Trimming left V 0 bases short and J 6 bases short, with 12 bases between. The CDR3 is 16 residues long. The CDR3 DNA follows: TGTGCCACCAGCAGAGACCACAGGGTAAAGGCCAACGTCCTGACTTTC. It encodes CATSRDHRVKANVLTF.

The V and J genes are TRBV12-5 and TRBJ1-2; perhaps TRBD1 as D (5 bases). CDR1 LGHNT and CDR2 FRNRAP come from the germline V gene. The CDR3 is made up of 15 amino acids. V lost 1 base and J lost 6, with 15 bases in between. The CDR3 coding sequence is TGTGCTAGTGGTTTGGCACCCTTATGGGGGGATGGCTACACCTTC. Translation gives CASGLAPLWGDGYTF. Full variable domain (rest looked up from reference TRBV12-5 and TRBJ1-2): DARVTQTPRHKVTEMGQEVTMRCQPILGHNTVFWYRQTMMQGLELLAYFRNRAPLDDSGMPKDRFSAEMPDATLATLKIQPSEPRDSAVYFCASGLAPLWGDGYTFGSGTRLTVV.

The rearrangement links TRBV12-3 or TRBV12-4 to TRBJ1-2; D not resolved. This CDR3 has 13 residues. Trimming took off 6 bases at V and 1 base at J, with 9 bases between the two ends. CDR3 sequence: CASSHTVNYGYTF. The DNA for the CDR3 is TGTGCCAGCAGCCATACAGTTAACTATGGCTACACCTTC.